Presented here are 27 T cell receptor beta chains from one specimen sequenced in a study of T cell changes during pregnancy in multiple sclerosis. Sequencing was performed with immunoSEQ multiplex PCR; in TCRdb, only in-frame clones are kept and a portion is missing. This table holds more than 35,000 clones, 89% found once. Sequenced here: CD8+ T cells from peripheral blood mononuclear cells, sampled in the third trimester of pregnancy. These receptors originate from a female donor with multiple sclerosis, enrolled in a pregnancy study.

The V gene is TRBV19, the J gene TRBJ1-2; TRBD1 might be the D (5 bases). This CDR3 has 14 residues. Germline CDR1 LNHDA, CDR2 SQIVND (reference sequence). Trimming pared 3 bases from V and 2 bases from J, leaving 10 bases between. In nucleotides, the CDR3 is TGTGCCAGTAGTATCCCAGGGATCAACTATGGCTACACCTTC. It specifies CASSIPGINYGYTF.

The chain couples TRBV6-1 to TRBJ2-3; possibly TRBD2 for D (6 bases). The CDR3 covers 14 residues. From germline, CDR1 is MNHNS and CDR2 SASEGT. V dropped 11 bases and J dropped 1 base, with 16 bases sitting between them. The CDR3 loop reads CAVGGLRGTDTQYF. The CDR3 DNA reads TGTGCCGTTGGAGGGTTAAGGGGCACAGATACGCAGTATTTT.

The J gene is TRBJ1-1, the V gene TRBV7-9, with TRBD1 matching over 8 bases. Germline V gene lookup returns CDR1 SEHNR and CDR2 FQNEAQ (reference sequence). The V gene end was trimmed by 5 bases and the J gene end by 3 bases; junction bases not matched to a gene: 5. The length of the CDR3 is 14 residues. The CDR3 DNA sequence: TGTGCCAGCAGCCCCAGGGGGCAGTACACTGAAGCTTTCTTT. It translates to CASSPRGQYTEAFF.

This clone appeared a single time. The chain uses TRBV6-5 and TRBJ2-2; D is unresolved. CDR3 size: 13 residues. With 5 bases removed from V and 0 bases from J, the gap between germline ends came to 4 bases. Germline assignment: CDR1 MNHEY and CDR2 SVGAGI. The CDR3 here is CASSQTNTGELFF. The CDR3 nucleotides read TGTGCCAGCAGTCAAACGAACACCGGGGAGCTGTTTTTT.

The genes are TRBV7-9 and TRBJ2-7; 9 bases map to TRBD1. J was trimmed by 1 base and V by 5 bases; bases with no gene match: 6. The CDR3 is made up of 15 amino acids. Germline CDR1 and CDR2: SEHNR and FQNEAQ (reference sequence). The CDR3 bases are TGTGCCAGCAGCGGTGAGGGACAGGGATCCTACGAGCAGTACTTC. Translation gives CASSGEGQGSYEQYF.

This chain connects TRBV27 to TRBJ2-1, with TRBD2 identical over 8 bases. V was pared by 5 bases and J by 4 bases, with 7 bases of the junction left unmatched. The CDR3 consists of 15 residues. Per germline, CDR1 MNHEY and CDR2 SMNVEV (reference sequence). The CDR3 nucleotides read TGTGCCAGCAGTCCAGGGACTAGAGGTTACAATGAGCAGTTCTTC. It yields the protein CASSPGTRGYNEQFF.

This chain uses TRBV30 with TRBJ2-5; 10 bases map to TRBD2. The V gene end was trimmed by 0 bases and the J gene end by 8 bases; junction bases not matched to a gene: 6. Per germline, CDR1 GTSNPN and CDR2 SVGIG (reference sequence). CDR3 length equals 14 residues. The CDR3: CAWSVRSGGPTQYF. Written as DNA, the CDR3 is TGTGCCTGGAGTGTACGTAGCGGGGGGCCAACCCAGTACTTC.

This rearrangement joins TRBV9 to TRBJ2-3; TRBD2 might be the D (6 bases). The V and J ends lost 0 bases and 1 base respectively, with 15 bases between them. Looked up from germline, CDR1 is SGDLS and CDR2 is YYNGEE. The CDR3 loop spans 17 amino acids. In DNA form, the CDR3 reads TGTGCCAGCAGCGTAGCGGAGCGGTCGGGGGGCACAGATACGCAGTATTTT. It specifies CASSVAERSGGTDTQYF. Full variable domain (rest looked up from reference TRBV9 and TRBJ2-3): DSGVTQTPKHLITATGQRVTLRCSPRSGDLSVYWYQQSLDQGLQFLIQYYNGEERAKGNILERFSAQQFPDLHSELNLSSLELGDSALYFCASSVAERSGGTDTQYFGPGTRLTVL.

The V call is TRBV7-6, the J call TRBJ1-1, with 9 bases lining up with TRBD1. Germline CDR1 and CDR2: SGHVS and FNYEAQ. J lost 5 bases, V lost 0 bases, and 7 bases had no gene match. This CDR3 spans 16 amino acids. The CDR3, as DNA: TGTGCCAGCAGCTTAGCACAGGGGGCAGGGGGGACTGAAGCTTTCTTT. Protein product: CASSLAQGAGGTEAFF.

Here the CDR3 DNA reads TGTGCCAGCAGCTCAAGACAGGGATTACAGCCCCAGCATTTT. Translated: CASSSRQGLQPQHF. The rearrangement links TRBV11-2 to TRBJ1-5; the match to TRBD1 covers 7 bases. Germline CDR1 is SGHAT and CDR2 is FQNNGV. J lost 7 bases, V lost 4 bases, and 7 bases had no gene match. This CDR3 is built from 14 residues.

The V gene is TRBV7-2, the J gene TRBJ2-3, with D possibly TRBD2 on 6 matching bases. Germline-derived CDR1 and CDR2 are SGHTA and FQGNSA. The CDR3 spans 16 residues. V gave up 6 bases and J gave up 1 base, with 17 bases separating them. The CDR3 DNA reads as TGTGCCAGCAGTAATGGGGCCGGAGGGGGCACAGATACGCAGTATTTT. Residues: CASSNGAGGGTDTQYF.

The V gene is TRBV5-4, the J gene TRBJ2-3; maybe TRBD2 (5 bases). V shed 10 bases and J shed 5 bases, with 11 bases lying between them. CDR1 and CDR2 (germline): SGHNT, YYREEE (reference sequence). This CDR3 comprises 11 residues. The CDR3 nucleotides are TGTGCCGGATGGGAGAGAGATACGCAGTATTTT. Protein sequence: CAGWERDTQYF.

The chain combines TRBV5-5 with TRBJ1-1, with 8 bases fitting TRBD1. There are 14 residues in the CDR3. Per germline, CDR1 SGHKS and CDR2 YYEKEE (reference sequence). V trimming: 1 base; J trimming: 4 bases; junction bases outside the gene matches: 3. The CDR3: CASSLTGGGTEAFF. DNA of the CDR3: TGTGCCAGCAGCTTGACAGGGGGAGGCACTGAAGCTTTCTTT.

The rearrangement uses TRBV15 and TRBJ2-1, with TRBD2 matching 8 bases. Germline loops: CDR1 LNHNV, CDR2 YYDKDF (reference sequence). The CDR3 is made up of 15 amino acids. The trim removed 1 base at V and 8 bases at J, leaving 7 bases unmatched. CDR3 in DNA: TGTGCCACCAGCAGAGGGGGGACTAGTGAGTATGAGCAGTTCTTC. As protein: CATSRGGTSEYEQFF.

The chain's CDR3 is CASSLEGVLSYEQYF. CDR3 bases: TGTGCCAGCAGCTTAGAGGGGGTACTCTCCTACGAGCAGTACTTC. This sequence joins TRBV5-4 and TRBJ2-7; tentatively, D is TRBD1 (6 bases). The CDR3 loop spans 15 amino acids. V was cut by 2 bases and J by 0 bases, with 12 bases left in between. Germline V gene data show CDR1 as SGHNT and CDR2 as YYREEE (reference sequence).

The chain combines TRBV6-4 with TRBJ2-3, with 8 bases lining up with TRBD2. This CDR3 region has 15 residues. V shed 7 bases and J 5 bases; nucleotides not matched to a gene: 11. CDR1 and CDR2 from the germline V gene are MRHNA and SNTAGT. The DNA for the CDR3 is TGTGCCAGCACTCGGGAAAGCGGGAGCGAAGATACGCAGTATTTT. Translation: CASTRESGSEDTQYF.

This clone was seen a single time. This chain uses TRBV11-2 with TRBJ2-1; TRBD1 matches at 7 bases. Germline V gives CDR1 SGHAT, CDR2 FQNNGV. J gave up 1 base and V 1 base, and 10 bases lay outside the gene matches. The CDR3 length is 18 residues. DNA for the CDR3: TGTGCCAGCAGCTTAGGGTATCGGACAGGCAGTTCCTACAATGAGCAGTTCTTC. This gives the protein CASSLGYRTGSSYNEQFF.

V usage is TRBV5-1 and J usage is TRBJ2-2; D may be TRBD1 (6 bases). The germline V gene has CDR1 SGHRS and CDR2 YFSETQ. The CDR3 sequence is 13 residues long. V lost 7 bases, J lost 3 bases, and 10 bases lay in between. In DNA form, the CDR3 reads TGCGCCAGCGAGCGACAGGACACCGGGGAGCTGTTTTTT. Translated: CASERQDTGELFF.

This sequence joins TRBV6-6 and TRBJ2-7; D might be TRBD2 (6 bases). The CDR3 loop spans 14 amino acids. From germline, CDR1 is MNHNY and CDR2 SVGAGI (reference sequence). Trimming stripped 7 bases from V and 0 bases from J, with 13 bases between. The CDR3 spells CASTYSGSSYEQYF. In nucleotides, the CDR3 is TGTGCCAGCACCTATAGCGGAAGCTCCTACGAGCAGTACTTC.

This chain connects TRBV7-9 to TRBJ2-5, with 9 bases matching TRBD1. With 4 bases clipped from V and 5 bases from J, the junction kept 11 bases outside the gene matches. The CDR3 is made up of 16 amino acids. Germline lookup yields CDR1 SEHNR and CDR2 FQNEAQ (reference sequence). The CDR3 sequence is CASSSTRQGVTETQYF. The CDR3 nucleotides read TGTGCCAGCAGCTCCACTAGACAGGGGGTGACGGAGACCCAGTACTTC.

This clone was seen a single time. This chain connects TRBV18 to TRBJ2-7; D possibly corresponds to TRBD1 (6 bases). Germline lookup yields CDR1 KGHSH and CDR2 LQKENI. Trimming left V 3 bases short and J 2 bases short, with 14 bases between. The CDR3 spans 15 residues. CDR3 nucleotides: TGTGCCAGCTCACCGAATTTAGGGGGAACCTACGAGCAGTACTTC. As protein: CASSPNLGGTYEQYF. The full variable domain, rest sourced from reference TRBV18 and TRBJ2-7, is NAGVMQNPRHLVRRRGQEARLRCSPMKGHSHVYWYRQLPEEGLKFMVYLQKENIIDESGMPKERFSAEFPKEGPSILRIQQVVRGDSAAYFCASSPNLGGTYEQYFGPGTRLTVT.

The CDR3 bases are TGTGCCAGCAGCGAGGGACTGCAACTTCGAAACACCATATATTTT. The encoded protein is CASSEGLQLRNTIYF. The rearrangement joins TRBV7-2 to TRBJ1-3, with D tentatively TRBD1 (5 bases). Trimming removed 5 bases from V and 5 bases from J, with 16 bases in between. The CDR3 runs 15 residues. Germline CDR1 and CDR2: SGHTA and FQGNSA.

This clone was counted a single time. The rearrangement joins TRBV30 to TRBJ1-2; TRBD1 agrees at 8 bases. V shed 2 bases, J shed 6 bases, and the junction held 11 bases outside the gene matches. Germline values: CDR1 GTSNPN, CDR2 SVGIG (reference sequence). The CDR3 has 15 amino acids. CDR3 residues: CAWSYPRGQWDGYTF. The CDR3 DNA reads TGTGCCTGGAGTTACCCCAGGGGGCAGTGGGATGGCTACACCTTC. The full variable domain, rest sourced from reference TRBV30 and TRBJ1-2, is SQTIHQWPATLVQPVGSPLSLECTVEGTSNPNLYWYRQAAGRGLQLLFYSVGIGQISSEVPQNLSASRPQDRQFILSSKKLLLSDSGFYLCAWSYPRGQWDGYTFGSGTRLTVV.

This sequence joins TRBV11-2 and TRBJ1-1, with D perhaps matching TRBD1 (5 bases). V dropped 8 bases and J dropped 6 bases, with 22 bases sitting between them. Germline loops: CDR1 SGHAT, CDR2 FQNNGV. The CDR3 consists of 15 residues. In nucleotides, the CDR3 is TGTGCCAGCCGAAAACCAGGGTTATCGGTGGCTGAAGCTTTCTTT. As protein: CASRKPGLSVAEAFF.

The chain joins TRBV19 to TRBJ1-3; D is unclear. Germline V gene lookup returns CDR1 LNHDA and CDR2 SQIVND (reference sequence). Trimming removed 7 bases from V and 0 bases from J, with 13 bases in between. CDR3 length equals 15 residues. In nucleotides, the CDR3 is TGTGCCAGTACCCCCTCGTCTCTCTCTGGAAACACCATATATTTT. Its translation: CASTPSSLSGNTIYF.

This chain connects TRBV9 to TRBJ2-1; a weak D match, TRBD1 (5 bases). V lost 4 bases and J 15 bases, leaving 17 bases between the germline ends. The CDR3 runs 12 residues. Germline V lookup: CDR1 SGDLS, CDR2 YYNGEE. The CDR3 sequence is CASSPQGAALFF. CDR3 coding DNA: TGTGCCAGCAGCCCCCAAGGGGCGGCTCTGTTCTTC.

This clone was seen once. The rearrangement uses TRBV10-3 and TRBJ2-1, with 8 bases that match TRBD2. With 3 bases clipped from V and 9 bases from J, the junction kept 7 bases outside the gene matches. There are 14 residues in the CDR3. Germline CDR1 and CDR2: ENHRY and SYGVKD. The CDR3 sequence: CAISENGRAGEQFF. The CDR3 DNA follows: TGTGCCATCAGTGAAAACGGGAGGGCGGGTGAGCAGTTCTTC.